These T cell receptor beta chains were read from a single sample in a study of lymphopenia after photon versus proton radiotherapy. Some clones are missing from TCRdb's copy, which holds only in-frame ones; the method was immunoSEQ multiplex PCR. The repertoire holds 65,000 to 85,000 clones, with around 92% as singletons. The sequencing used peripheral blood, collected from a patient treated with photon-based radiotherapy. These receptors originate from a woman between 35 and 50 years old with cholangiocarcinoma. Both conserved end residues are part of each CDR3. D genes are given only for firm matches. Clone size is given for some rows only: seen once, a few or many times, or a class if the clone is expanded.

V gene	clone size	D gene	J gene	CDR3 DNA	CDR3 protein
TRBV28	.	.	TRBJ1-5	TGTGCCAGCAGTTCGGACTGGCCGCGACCCCAGCATTTT	CASSSDWPRPQHF
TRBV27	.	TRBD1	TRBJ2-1	TGTGCCAGCAGTTTAAGACAGGGGTTTTACAATGAGCAGTTCTTC	CASSLRQGFYNEQFF
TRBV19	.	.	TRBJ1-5	TGTGCCAGCCGGGGAGGGAATCAGCCCCAGCATTTT	CASRGGNQPQHF
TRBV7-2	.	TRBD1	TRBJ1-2	TGTGCCAGCAGGAGTACAGGGGGCAGCTATGGCTACACCTTC	CASRSTGGSYGYTF
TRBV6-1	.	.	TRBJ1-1	TGTGCCGCCAGGGAGGGTACGAGGGACACTGAAGCTTTCTTT	CAAREGTRDTEAFF
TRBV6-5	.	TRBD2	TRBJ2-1	TGTGCCAGCAGTTACGGCGGGGGGCCCCCCGATGAGCAGTTCTTC	CASSYGGGPPDEQFF
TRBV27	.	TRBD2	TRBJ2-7	TGTGCCAGCAGTTTATATAGCGGGACCTCCTACGAGCAGTACTTC	CASSLYSGTSYEQYF
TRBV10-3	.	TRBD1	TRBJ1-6	TGTGCCAGCGGGACAGCGAATAATTCACCCCTCCACTTT	CASGTANNSPLHF
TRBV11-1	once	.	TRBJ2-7	TGTGCCAGCAGCTTATTGGGGCCCCCGGACGAGCAGTACTTC	CASSLLGPPDEQYF
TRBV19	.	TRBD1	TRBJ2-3	TGTGCCAGTAGGCTCGCCTCTAGGACAGGGGGCCGCACAGATACGCAGTATTTT	CASRLASRTGGRTDTQYF
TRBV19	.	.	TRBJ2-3	TGTGCCAGTACCTCGACGGGTACAGATACGCAGTATTTT	CASTSTGTDTQYF
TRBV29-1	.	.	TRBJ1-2	TGCAGCGTTACGGGACACGCGGGCTATGGCTACACCTTC	CSVTGHAGYGYTF
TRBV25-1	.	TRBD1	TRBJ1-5	TGTGCCAGCAGCCTAGGGACAGGCAGTCAGCCCCAGCATTTT	CASSLGTGSQPQHF
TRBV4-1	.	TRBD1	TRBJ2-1	TGCGCCAGCAGCCGTCAATGGGACAGGGCGTATGAGCAGTTCTTC	CASSRQWDRAYEQFF
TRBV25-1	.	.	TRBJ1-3	TGTGCCAGCAGTGACGCTAAGAGCTCTGGAAACACCATATATTTT	CASSDAKSSGNTIYF
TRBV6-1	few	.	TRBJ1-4	TGTGCCAGCAGTGAAGGTCGGAGTGGTAATGAAAAACTGTTTTTT	CASSEGRSGNEKLFF
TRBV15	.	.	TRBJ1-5	TGTGCCACCAGCAGAGATTGGGGGGGCAGCAATCAGCCCCAGCATTTT	CATSRDWGGSNQPQHF
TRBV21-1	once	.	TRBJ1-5	TGTGCCAGCAGCAAAGGGGGGGACAGGGGTCATCAGCCCCAGCATTTT	CASSKGGDRGHQPQHF
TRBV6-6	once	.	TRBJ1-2	TGTGCCAGCAGTTCCGGCAGGTACTATGGCTACACCTTC	CASSSGRYYGYTF
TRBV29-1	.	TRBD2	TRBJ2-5	TGCAGCTCCGGGGGGGAGACCCAGTACTTC	CSSGGETQYF
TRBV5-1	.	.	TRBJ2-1	TGCGCCAGCAACGTAATGGGGAACACCTACAATGAGCAGTTCTTC	CASNVMGNTYNEQFF
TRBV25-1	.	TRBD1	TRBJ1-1	TGTGCCAGTACAGGGGCGAACACTGAAGCTTTCTTT	CASTGANTEAFF
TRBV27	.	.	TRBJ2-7	TGTGCCAGCAGTCTGCTAGGGGAGCAGTACTTC	CASSLLGEQYF
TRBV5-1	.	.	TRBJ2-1	TGCGCCAGCAGCTTGTTTCGGGAAGTGGATGAGCAGTTCTTC	CASSLFREVDEQFF
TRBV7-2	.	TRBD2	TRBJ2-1	TGTGCCAGCAGCCAGGGACTAGCGGGATACAATGAGCAGTTCTTC	CASSQGLAGYNEQFF
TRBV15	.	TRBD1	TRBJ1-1	TGTGCCACCAGCAGAGGGGACAGAAGGAACACTGAAGCTTTCTTT	CATSRGDRRNTEAFF
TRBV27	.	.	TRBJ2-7	TGTGCCAGCAGAAGGGACACCTACGAGCAGTACTTC	CASRRDTYEQYF
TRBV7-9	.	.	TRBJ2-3	TGTGCCAGCAGCTTAGCTACAGGGCTCAGCACAGATACGCAGTATTTT	CASSLATGLSTDTQYF
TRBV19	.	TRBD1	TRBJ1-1	TGTGCCAGTAGACTCCCCGGACAGGGGGCTAAGAGAGCTTTCTTT	CASRLPGQGAKRAFF
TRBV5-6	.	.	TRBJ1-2	TGTGCCAGCAGCTTGGGAGGGCAGGGTGTCTATGGCTACACCTTC	CASSLGGQGVYGYTF
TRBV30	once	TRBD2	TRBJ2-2	TGTGCCTGGAGCTGGGCGGGGGACACCGGGGAGCTGTTTTTT	CAWSWAGDTGELFF
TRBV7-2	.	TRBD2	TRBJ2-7	TGTGCCAGCAGCACTAGCGGGCAGAGCTCCTACGAGCAGTACTTC	CASSTSGQSSYEQYF
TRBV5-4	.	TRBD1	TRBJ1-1	TGTGCCAGCAGCTCCGAGACAGGGCGAAACACTGAAGCTTTCTTT	CASSSETGRNTEAFF
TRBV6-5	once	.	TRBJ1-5	TGTGCCAGCAGTTACTCTAAGGGGGGCGGCAATCAGCCCCAGCATTTT	CASSYSKGGGNQPQHF
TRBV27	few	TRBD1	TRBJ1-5	TGTGCCAGCAGGGACAGGGGTGATCAGCCCCAGCATTTT	CASRDRGDQPQHF
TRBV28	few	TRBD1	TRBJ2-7	TGTGCCAGCAGTCCTAACCGCCGCAGGGGGCTCGGCGAGCAGTACTTC	CASSPNRRRGLGEQYF
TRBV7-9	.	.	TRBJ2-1	TGTGCCAGCAGTATACGCGGCTCCTACAATGAGCAGTTCTTC	CASSIRGSYNEQFF
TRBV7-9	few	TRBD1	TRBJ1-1	TGTGCCAGCAGCTATCAGGGGGGCCCTGAAGCTTTCTTT	CASSYQGGPEAFF
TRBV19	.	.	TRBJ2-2	TGTGCCAGTAGACAGACTAGGGCGGCCGGGGAGCTGTTTTTT	CASRQTRAAGELFF
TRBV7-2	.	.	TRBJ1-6	TGTGCCAGCAGCTCTCGACTTGATTCACCCCTCCACTTT	CASSSRLDSPLHF
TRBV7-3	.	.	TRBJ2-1	TGTGCCAGCAGCCCCTCCCGTGGGGGCTCCTACAATGAGCAGTTCTTC	CASSPSRGGSYNEQFF
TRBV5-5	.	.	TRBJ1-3	TGTGCCAGCAGCCCAGAAGTACAGGGTTTTGATGGAAACACCATATATTTT	CASSPEVQGFDGNTIYF
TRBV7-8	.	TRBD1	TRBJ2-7	TGTGCCAGCAGCACGGTGACAGGGAGCGAGCAGTACTTC	CASSTVTGSEQYF
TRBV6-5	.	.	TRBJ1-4	TGTGCCAGCAGTTCCTACGGAGGAAGGACTAATGAAAAACTGTTTTTT	CASSSYGGRTNEKLFF
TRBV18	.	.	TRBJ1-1	TGTGCCAGCTCAGTCTTCGGCTCGAACACTGAAGCTTTCTTT	CASSVFGSNTEAFF
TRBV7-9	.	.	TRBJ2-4	TGTGCCAGCAGCTATCAAGCGGCTTCCAAAAACATTCAGTACTTC	CASSYQAASKNIQYF
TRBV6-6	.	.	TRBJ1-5	TGTGCCAGCAACGTCAGGGGCCAGCCCCAGCATTTT	CASNVRGQPQHF
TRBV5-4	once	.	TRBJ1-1	TGTGCCAGCAGATTAGGGATGGGTAGGGACACTGAAGCTTTCTTT	CASRLGMGRDTEAFF
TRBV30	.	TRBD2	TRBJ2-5	TGTGCCTTGGGACTAGCGGGAGGGGTTCAAGAGACCCAGTACTTC	CALGLAGGVQETQYF
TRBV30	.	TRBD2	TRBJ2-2	TGTGCCTGGAGTGTACTGGCGGGGGTCACGAACACCGGGGAGCTGTTTTTT	CAWSVLAGVTNTGELFF
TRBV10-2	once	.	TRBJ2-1	TGCGCCAGCGGGGGCGGGGGCCCAAGAAATGAGCAGTTCTTC	CASGGGGPRNEQFF